These T cell receptor beta chains were read from a single sample in a study of blood T cell repertoires in COVID-19. Libraries were prepared by immunoSEQ multiplex PCR; TCRdb keeps only in-frame clonotypes and omits some of them. Of about 300,000 clones listed, roughly 90% are singletons. The material sequenced was PBMCs or T cells enriched from blood (not recorded which). All receptors derive from a woman aged 25 to 39 who had recovered from COVID-19. Both conserved end residues are part of each CDR3. The order of the fields is clone size, V gene, J gene, D gene, CDR3 protein, CDR3 DNA. A D gene is named only where the DNA matches it firmly. Clone size is stated in some rows and not others, as once, few, many or a class when expanded.

-	TRBV29-1	TRBJ2-7	TRBD2	CSVAVAGTGYEQYF	TGCAGCGTTGCGGTAGCGGGAACGGGCTACGAGCAGTACTTC
few	TRBV5-4	TRBJ1-2	-	CASRADQGSIYGYTF	TGTGCCAGCAGGGCTGATCAGGGGTCCATCTATGGCTACACCTTC
-	TRBV28	TRBJ1-5	-	CASSSVQPQHF	TGTGCCAGCAGCTCCGTGCAGCCCCAGCATTTT
-	TRBV19	TRBJ1-1	-	CASNPGLRNTEAFF	TGTGCCAGTAACCCGGGACTGAGGAACACTGAAGCTTTCTTT
-	TRBV7-2	TRBJ2-2	-	CASSFPITGELFF	TGTGCCAGCAGCTTTCCTATCACCGGGGAGCTGTTTTTT
-	TRBV28	TRBJ1-1	-	CASSLSGGSIHVVNTEAFF	TGTGCCAGCAGTTTATCTGGGGGCTCAATCCATGTTGTGAACACTGAAGCTTTCTTT
-	TRBV20-1	TRBJ1-6	-	CSASVTGDNRLHF	TGCAGTGCTAGTGTTACCGGGGATAATCGCCTCCACTTT
-	TRBV28	TRBJ1-5	-	CASSLRGKWDQPQHF	TGTGCCAGCAGTCTGAGGGGGAAGTGGGATCAGCCCCAGCATTTT
-	TRBV7-2	TRBJ2-1	TRBD1	CASSPGTVQFF	TGTGCCAGCAGCCCAGGGACAGTACAGTTCTTC
once	TRBV3-1/TRBV3-2	TRBJ2-1	-	CASSPETYNEQFF	TGTGCCAGCAGCCCCGAGACCTACAATGAGCAGTTCTTC
-	TRBV27	TRBJ2-7	TRBD1	CASSPRGGNEQYF	TGTGCCAGCAGTCCCAGAGGGGGCAACGAGCAGTACTTC
-	TRBV7-9	TRBJ2-1	TRBD2	CASSLLTGTIHNEQFF	TGTGCCAGCAGCCTCCTTACCGGGACTATACACAATGAGCAGTTCTTC
-	TRBV4-1	TRBJ1-4	TRBD1	CASSQRDRAVEKLFF	TGCGCCAGCAGCCAACGGGACAGGGCGGTTGAAAAACTGTTTTTT
-	TRBV30	TRBJ2-2	TRBD2	CAPPAREGDKNTGELFF	TGTGCCCCCCCCGCCCGGGAGGGCGATAAGAACACCGGGGAGCTGTTTTTT
-	TRBV25-1	TRBJ1-1	TRBD1	CASSDRDRGTEAFF	TGTGCCAGCAGTGACCGGGACAGGGGAACTGAAGCTTTCTTT
-	TRBV6-5	TRBJ1-1	TRBD1	CASSYSDRGNEAFF	TGTGCCAGCAGTTACTCCGACAGGGGGAATGAAGCTTTCTTT
-	TRBV5-4	TRBJ2-4	TRBD1	CASSRAGQGVKNIQYF	TGTGCCAGCAGTCGGGCGGGACAGGGCGTCAAAAACATTCAGTACTTC
-	TRBV19	TRBJ1-2	-	CASKTTVNYGYTF	TGTGCCAGTAAAACGACAGTGAACTATGGCTACACCTTC
-	TRBV18	TRBJ2-5	-	CASSPPEGTQYF	TGTGCCAGCTCACCCCCGGAGGGGACCCAGTACTTC
-	TRBV28	TRBJ1-4	-	CASTTLTNEKLFF	TGTGCCAGCACGACACTAACTAATGAAAAACTGTTTTTT
-	TRBV12-3/TRBV12-4	TRBJ1-6	-	CASSLQDNSPLHF	TGTGCCAGCAGTTTACAGGATAATTCACCCCTCCACTTT
-	TRBV5-4	TRBJ2-7	-	CASSLQGPGEQYF	TGTGCCAGCAGCTTGCAGGGCCCTGGCGAGCAGTACTTC
-	TRBV10-3	TRBJ2-1	TRBD2	CAISESYAGADNEQFF	TGTGCCATCAGTGAATCCTACGCGGGAGCTGACAATGAGCAGTTCTTC
-	TRBV7-2	TRBJ2-1	-	CASKTVRGEQFF	TGTGCCAGCAAGACGGTGCGGGGCGAGCAGTTCTTC
-	TRBV19	TRBJ2-1	TRBD1	CASSIGQGLENEQFF	TGTGCCAGTAGTATAGGACAGGGGTTAGAAAATGAGCAGTTCTTC
-	TRBV10-3	TRBJ2-7	TRBD2	CAISTSSGTSGRSYEQYF	TGTGCCATCAGTACCTCGTCTGGGACTAGCGGGAGGTCGTACGAGCAGTACTTC
-	TRBV11-2	TRBJ2-1	-	CASSLDFENEQFF	TGTGCCAGCAGCTTAGATTTCGAGAATGAGCAGTTCTTC
-	TRBV6-5	TRBJ2-1	TRBD2	CASRRGLAGAGEQFF	TGTGCCAGCAGGAGAGGACTAGCGGGAGCTGGCGAGCAGTTCTTC
-	TRBV19	TRBJ2-4	-	CASSRLSTRGNIQYF	TGTGCCAGTAGCAGACTCTCGACCCGTGGGAACATTCAGTACTTC
-	TRBV3-1/TRBV3-2	TRBJ1-5	-	CASSQGGRGQPQHF	TGTGCCAGCAGCCAAGGGGGGCGCGGTCAGCCCCAGCATTTT